This T cell receptor (beta chain) was sequenced in a study of shared clonotypes between healthy human individuals. TCRdb keeps only in-frame clones here, not all; method: immunoSEQ multiplex PCR. The table lists roughly 2.4 million clones, nearly 97% of them singletons. The CDR3 covers 16 residues. CDR1 and CDR2 (germline): MGHRA, YSYEKL. The J segment lost 1 base and the V segment lost 0 bases, leaving 0 bases of the junction unmatched. The clonotype was recovered from a man younger than 35 in good health. V and J are TRBV4-1 and TRBJ2-4; 10 bases are shared with TRBD1. Sequencing was done on a sample of naive CD4+ T cells sorted from blood. This sample's subset: CD45RA+ positively selected. The CDR3 sequence is CASSQEGQGAKNIQYF. CDR3 DNA sequence: TGCGCCAGCAGCCAAGAGGGACAGGGGGCCAAAAACATTCAGTACTTC.